The clone carrying this TCR beta chain was observed a handful of times. The antigen is not known. Primers for the PCR totalled 60 Vbeta and 13 Jbeta. Clones were read by immunoSEQ multiplex PCR, and TCRdb kept only the in-frame ones, dropping some. The sample carries tens of thousands of clones, about 77% recorded once. The germline V gene encodes CDR1 MNHNY and CDR2 SVGAGI (reference sequence). V gave up 5 bases and J gave up 8 bases, with 10 bases separating them. There are 13 residues in the CDR3. The data were obtained in a study of cytomegalovirus exposure and HLA in healthy donors. Whereas donors were nominally healthy upon sampling, unrecorded immune exposures were probable. Study-wide findings and caveats: Cytomegalovirus-associated TCR beta chains were listed, numbering 150 to 200. Confirmation in vitro established that a few CMV-associated chains were specific for CMV antigens.

This clonotype originated in a male donor in good health and CMV-seropositive. Sequencing used PBMCs. The chain has TRBV6-6 and TRBJ1-6; D is unclear. Here the CDR3 DNA reads TGTGCCAGCAGTCGTCCAGGCGATTCACCCCTCCACTTT. Its translation: CASSRPGDSPLHF.